The rows below give T cell receptor beta chains drawn from one sample of a study of graft-versus-host responses after intestinal transplantation. Clones were sequenced by immunoSEQ multiplex PCR, and TCRdb holds only the in-frame ones, with some missing. Of about 100,000 clones in the sample, more than 75% are singletons; the top ten hold 0.85% to 1%. These receptors' targets are unknown. The sequencing used unstimulated CD4+ T cells sorted from spleen or lymph node cells, collected before transplant. The source of these receptors is a human donor who was the organ donor for an intestinal transplant. Each CDR3 is given with its conserved first and last residue. Fields, in order: clone size, J gene, V gene, D gene, CDR3 protein, CDR3 DNA. D genes are given only for firm matches. The size of a clone is reported for some rows only, either as once, few or many, or as a class for expanded clones.

size: -
J: TRBJ1-6
V: TRBV2
D: -
CDR3: CASSEWQGRGSPLHF
DNA: TGTGCCAGCAGTGAGTGGCAGGGGAGAGGGTCACCCCTCCACTTT

size: -
J: TRBJ1-2
V: TRBV4-1
D: -
CDR3: CASSQGLRDNYGYTF
DNA: TGCGCCAGCAGCCAAGGCCTCAGGGATAACTATGGCTACACCTTC

size: -
J: TRBJ2-7
V: TRBV27
D: TRBD1
CDR3: CASSYGGQGIYEQYF
DNA: TGTGCCAGCAGCTATGGGGGACAGGGGATCTACGAGCAGTACTTC

size: -
J: TRBJ1-2
V: TRBV6-5
D: TRBD1
CDR3: CASSYQGQGYGYTF
DNA: TGTGCCAGCAGTTACCAAGGACAGGGGTATGGCTACACCTTC

size: -
J: TRBJ1-1
V: TRBV5-1
D: -
CDR3: CASSLGPDRLSEAFF
DNA: TGCGCCAGCAGCTTGGGGCCGGACCGACTTTCTGAAGCTTTCTTT

size: -
J: TRBJ1-2
V: TRBV4-2
D: TRBD1
CDR3: CASRTGQENFYGYTF
DNA: TGTGCCAGCAGGACGGGACAGGAAAACTTCTATGGCTACACCTTC

size: -
J: TRBJ1-2
V: TRBV19
D: -
CDR3: CASSILGSGGYTF
DNA: TGTGCCAGTAGTATTCTCGGCTCAGGGGGCTACACCTTC

size: -
J: TRBJ1-2
V: TRBV13
D: -
CDR3: CASSLSTQGANYGYTF
DNA: TGTGCCAGCAGCTTATCTACGCAGGGAGCTAACTATGGCTACACCTTC

size: few
J: TRBJ2-7
V: TRBV27
D: -
CDR3: CASSSFSYEQYF
DNA: TGTGCCAGCAGTTCATTTTCCTACGAGCAGTACTTC

size: -
J: TRBJ2-7
V: TRBV2
D: -
CDR3: CASSEYEQYF
DNA: TGTGCCAGCAGTGAGTACGAGCAGTACTTC

size: -
J: TRBJ2-3
V: TRBV5-6
D: -
CDR3: CASSLRRGATDTQYF
DNA: TGTGCCAGCAGCTTGCGGAGGGGAGCCACAGATACGCAGTATTTT

size: once
J: TRBJ2-7
V: TRBV15
D: -
CDR3: CATSRDLTYYEQYF
DNA: TGTGCCACCAGCAGAGATCTTACGTACTACGAGCAGTACTTC

size: -
J: TRBJ2-5
V: TRBV4-1
D: -
CDR3: CASSQVHGGETQYF
DNA: TGCGCCAGCAGCCAAGTCCACGGGGGAGAGACCCAGTACTTC

size: -
J: TRBJ1-2
V: TRBV27
D: -
CDR3: CASSWGQGPNYGYTF
DNA: TGTGCCAGCAGTTGGGGCCAGGGGCCTAACTATGGCTACACCTTC

size: -
J: TRBJ1-1
V: TRBV5-1
D: -
CDR3: CASSPQTGRGHEAFF
DNA: TGCGCCAGCAGCCCACAGACGGGGCGGGGGCATGAAGCTTTCTTT

size: once
J: TRBJ1-2
V: TRBV11-2
D: TRBD1
CDR3: CASSRIGGDRGFYGYTF
DNA: TGTGCCAGCAGCCGTATAGGGGGGGACAGGGGGTTCTATGGCTACACCTTC

size: -
J: TRBJ1-5
V: TRBV11-3
D: TRBD1
CDR3: CASRRFPNTTGTGGEQPQHF
DNA: TGTGCCAGCAGACGATTTCCCAATACAACCGGGACAGGGGGCGAGCAGCCCCAGCATTTT

size: -
J: TRBJ2-6
V: TRBV9
D: TRBD1
CDR3: CASSATGGRHSGANVLTF
DNA: TGTGCCAGCAGCGCCACAGGGGGCCGCCACTCTGGGGCCAACGTCCTGACTTTC

size: -
J: TRBJ1-2
V: TRBV4-2
D: -
CDR3: CASSQVSYGYTF
DNA: TGTGCCAGCAGCCAAGTCTCCTATGGCTACACCTTC

size: -
J: TRBJ2-7
V: TRBV18
D: -
CDR3: CASSGGRGTYEQYF
DNA: TGTGCCAGCTCCGGGGGCAGGGGGACCTACGAGCAGTACTTC

size: -
J: TRBJ1-6
V: TRBV28
D: -
CDR3: CASRTSSPLHF
DNA: TGTGCCAGCAGAACTAGTTCACCCCTCCACTTT

size: once
J: TRBJ2-3
V: TRBV9
D: TRBD2
CDR3: CASSVAGGWDTDTQYF
DNA: TGTGCCAGCAGCGTCGCGGGGGGTTGGGACACAGATACGCAGTATTTT

size: -
J: TRBJ2-7
V: TRBV30
D: -
CDR3: CAWSVRQGNEQYF
DNA: TGTGCCTGGAGTGTACGCCAGGGGAACGAGCAGTACTTC

size: -
J: TRBJ1-3
V: TRBV18
D: TRBD1
CDR3: CASSQQGSGNTIYF
DNA: TGTGCCAGCTCACAACAGGGGTCTGGAAACACCATATATTTT

size: -
J: TRBJ1-3
V: TRBV10-3
D: TRBD1
CDR3: CAISVGTGRSGNTIYF
DNA: TGTGCCATCAGTGTCGGGACAGGGCGATCTGGAAACACCATATATTTT

size: -
J: TRBJ2-1
V: TRBV30
D: TRBD1
CDR3: CAWSADRAYEQFF
DNA: TGTGCCTGGAGTGCGGACAGGGCCTATGAGCAGTTCTTC

size: -
J: TRBJ1-1
V: TRBV5-1
D: -
CDR3: CASSLEGTNTEAFF
DNA: TGCGCCAGCAGCTTGGAGGGCACCAACACTGAAGCTTTCTTT

size: -
J: TRBJ2-2
V: TRBV21-1
D: -
CDR3: CATPPKRGTTGELFF
DNA: TGTGCCACCCCACCCAAGCGGGGAACCACCGGGGAGCTGTTTTTT

size: once
J: TRBJ1-2
V: TRBV27
D: -
CDR3: CASSRNNLYGYTF
DNA: TGTGCCAGCAGCCGAAACAACCTCTATGGCTACACCTTC

size: once
J: TRBJ2-5
V: TRBV29-1
D: -
CDR3: CSVEAQRETQYF
DNA: TGCAGCGTTGAAGCCCAGAGGGAGACCCAGTACTTC

size: once
J: TRBJ2-1
V: TRBV4-1
D: TRBD2
CDR3: CASSQGLASSYNEQFF
DNA: TGCGCCAGCAGCCAAGGACTAGCGAGCTCCTACAATGAGCAGTTCTTC

size: -
J: TRBJ1-5
V: TRBV19
D: TRBD1
CDR3: CASSIELPGGAGQPQHF
DNA: TGTGCCAGTAGTATAGAACTGCCAGGGGGCGCCGGACAGCCCCAGCATTTT

size: -
J: TRBJ1-6
V: TRBV11-2
D: -
CDR3: CASSLGNSPLHF
DNA: TGTGCCAGCAGCTTGGGAAATTCACCCCTCCACTTT

size: -
J: TRBJ2-7
V: TRBV20-1
D: -
CDR3: CSAREVSGPRF
DNA: TGCAGTGCTAGAGAGGTTTCAGGGCCCCGCTTC

size: -
J: TRBJ1-5
V: TRBV6-1
D: -
CDR3: CASSVQPQHF
DNA: TGTGCCAGCAGTGTCCAGCCCCAGCATTTT

size: -
J: TRBJ2-7
V: TRBV11-2
D: -
CDR3: CASSPTFGVRLDEQYF
DNA: TGTGCCAGCAGCCCCACTTTTGGGGTCCGTTTAGACGAGCAGTACTTC

size: -
J: TRBJ2-7
V: TRBV11-3
D: TRBD1
CDR3: CASSLAPTGGGLPSEQYF
DNA: TGTGCCAGCAGCTTAGCCCCAACAGGGGGAGGTTTACCTTCCGAGCAGTACTTC

size: -
J: TRBJ2-1
V: TRBV5-1
D: TRBD2
CDR3: CASSLRASGGSNEQFF
DNA: TGCGCCAGCAGCTTACGGGCTAGCGGGGGTTCCAATGAGCAGTTCTTC

size: -
J: TRBJ1-2
V: TRBV10-3
D: TRBD1
CDR3: CAISDGQGGGYTF
DNA: TGTGCCATCAGTGATGGACAGGGCGGTGGCTACACCTTC

size: -
J: TRBJ2-4
V: TRBV6-5
D: -
CDR3: CASSYSIGVAKNIQYF
DNA: TGTGCCAGCAGTTACTCGATCGGGGTAGCCAAAAACATTCAGTACTTC

size: -
J: TRBJ1-1
V: TRBV28
D: -
CDR3: CASSLFQGRKLEAFF
DNA: TGTGCCAGCAGTTTATTCCAGGGGCGCAAGTTGGAAGCTTTCTTT

size: -
J: TRBJ1-6
V: TRBV6-6
D: TRBD1
CDR3: CASDSGGQRGSPLHF
DNA: TGTGCCAGTGACTCCGGGGGACAGAGGGGTTCACCCCTCCACTTT

size: few
J: TRBJ1-6
V: TRBV6-6
D: -
CDR3: CASSPQGVGNSPLHF
DNA: TGTGCCAGCAGTCCCCAGGGAGTCGGTAATTCACCCCTCCACTTT

size: -
J: TRBJ1-4
V: TRBV7-9
D: TRBD1
CDR3: CASSLGRPGQGSEKLFF
DNA: TGTGCCAGCAGCTTAGGGCGTCCGGGACAGGGGAGTGAAAAACTGTTTTTT

size: -
J: TRBJ2-4
V: TRBV29-1
D: -
CDR3: CSVSLGGKNIQYF
DNA: TGCAGCGTCTCATTAGGGGGAAAAAACATTCAGTACTTC

size: -
J: TRBJ2-2
V: TRBV5-4
D: -
CDR3: CASSRRGPNTGELFF
DNA: TGTGCCAGCAGCCGGCGGGGGCCAAACACCGGGGAGCTGTTTTTT

size: -
J: TRBJ1-5
V: TRBV19
D: -
CDR3: CASTGAYGNQPQHF
DNA: TGTGCCAGTACCGGGGCGTACGGCAATCAGCCCCAGCATTTT

size: -
J: TRBJ1-3
V: TRBV4-1
D: -
CDR3: CASSQDRRSSGNTIYF
DNA: TGCGCCAGCAGCCAAGACAGGCGGAGCTCTGGAAACACCATATATTTT

size: -
J: TRBJ2-1
V: TRBV2
D: -
CDR3: CASSGGAGGPYNEQFF
DNA: TGTGCCAGCAGTGGGGGTGCCGGGGGCCCTTACAATGAGCAGTTCTTC

size: -
J: TRBJ1-4
V: TRBV4-1
D: -
CDR3: CASSQPGRGSEKLFF
DNA: TGCGCCAGCAGCCAACCCGGACGGGGGTCTGAAAAACTGTTTTTT